The present TCR beta chain was sequenced within a study of blood T cell repertoires in COVID-19. Study-wide context: The origin of the acute and convalescent COVID-19 samples was the United States, Italy and Spain.

The assay was immunoSEQ multiplex PCR, and TCRdb's table has in-frame clones only and misses some. The sample contains tens of thousands of clones, around 82% of which appear only once. CDR3 size: 18 residues. The V and J ends lost 3 bases and 1 base respectively, with 19 bases between them. Germline CDR1 is MGHRA and CDR2 is YSYEKL. Input material: peripheral blood. The origin of this receptor is a human donor in a cohort sampled during active COVID-19. This rearrangement joins TRBV4-1 to TRBJ2-1, with D possibly being TRBD2 (6 bases). The chain's CDR3 is CASSHGPPRGTSYNEQFF. For the CDR3, the DNA is TGCGCCAGCAGCCATGGTCCTCCCCGGGGGACTTCCTACAATGAGCAGTTCTTC.